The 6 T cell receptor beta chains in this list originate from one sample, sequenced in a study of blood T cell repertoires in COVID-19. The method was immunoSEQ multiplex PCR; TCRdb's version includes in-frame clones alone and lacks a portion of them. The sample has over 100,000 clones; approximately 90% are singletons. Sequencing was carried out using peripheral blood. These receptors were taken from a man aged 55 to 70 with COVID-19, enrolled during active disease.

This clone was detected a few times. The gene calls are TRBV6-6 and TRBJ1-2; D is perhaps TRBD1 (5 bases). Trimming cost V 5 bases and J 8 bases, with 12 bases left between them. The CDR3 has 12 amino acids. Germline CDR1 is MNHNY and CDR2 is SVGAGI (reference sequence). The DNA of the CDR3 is TGTGCCAGCAGTATGACAGAAGGAGGCTACACCTTC. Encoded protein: CASSMTEGGYTF.

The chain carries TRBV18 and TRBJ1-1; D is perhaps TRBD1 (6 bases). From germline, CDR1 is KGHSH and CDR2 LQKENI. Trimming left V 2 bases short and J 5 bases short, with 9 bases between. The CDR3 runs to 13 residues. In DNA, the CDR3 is TGTGCCAGCTCACCATCGCAGGGGACTGAAGCTTTCTTT. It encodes CASSPSQGTEAFF.

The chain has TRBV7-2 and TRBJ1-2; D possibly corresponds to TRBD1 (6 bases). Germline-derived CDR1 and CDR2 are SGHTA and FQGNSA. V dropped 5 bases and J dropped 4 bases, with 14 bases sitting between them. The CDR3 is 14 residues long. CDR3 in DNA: TGTGCCAGCAGCGAACAGGGTTGGGGCTATGGCTACACCTTC. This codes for CASSEQGWGYGYTF.

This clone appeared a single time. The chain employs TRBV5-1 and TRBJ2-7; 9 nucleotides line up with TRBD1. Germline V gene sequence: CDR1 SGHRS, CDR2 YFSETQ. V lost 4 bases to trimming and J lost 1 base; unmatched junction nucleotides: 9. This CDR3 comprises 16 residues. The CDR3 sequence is CASSRTSTGGSYEQYF. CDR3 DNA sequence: TGCGCCAGCAGCCGGACCTCGACAGGGGGGTCCTACGAGCAGTACTTC.

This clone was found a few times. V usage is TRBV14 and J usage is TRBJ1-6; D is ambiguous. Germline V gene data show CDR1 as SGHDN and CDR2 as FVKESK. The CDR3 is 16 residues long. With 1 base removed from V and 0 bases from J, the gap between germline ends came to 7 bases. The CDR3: CASSQVSGSYNSPLHF. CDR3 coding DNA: TGTGCCAGCAGCCAAGTTTCGGGCTCCTATAATTCACCCCTCCACTTT.

The CDR3 loop reads CASSLVSGGAFDEQFF. The DNA for the CDR3 is TGCGCCAGCAGCTTGGTTAGCGGGGGGGCTTTCGATGAGCAGTTCTTC. V usage is TRBV5-1 and J usage is TRBJ2-1, with TRBD2 identical over 11 bases. CDR1 is SGHRS, CDR2 YFSETQ, per germline. V lost 0 bases and J lost 8; bases outside the gene matches: 7. This CDR3 has 16 amino acids.